These 28 T cell receptor beta chains originate from one sample sequenced in a study of blood T cell repertoires in COVID-19. Method: immunoSEQ multiplex PCR; TCRdb's copy keeps in-frame clones and lacks some. The table lists about 74,000 clones, roughly 74% of them singletons. The sequencing sample was made of peripheral blood. These receptors came from a human donor in a cohort sampled during active COVID-19.

This clone was detected only a few times. The CDR3 sequence is CSANDNNGYTF. The CDR3 DNA reads TGCAGTGCTAACGACAACAATGGCTACACCTTC. The chain links TRBV20-1 to TRBJ1-2; unclear D gene. Germline V CDR1 and CDR2: DFQATT, SNEGSKA (reference sequence). The V and J ends lost 4 bases and 6 bases respectively, with 9 bases between them. This CDR3 comprises 11 residues.

The rearrangement links TRBV4-2 to TRBJ2-3; unclear D gene. Trimming took off 0 bases at V and 4 bases at J, with 8 bases between the two ends. There are 14 residues in the CDR3. From germline, CDR1 is LGHNA and CDR2 YNFKEQ. DNA of the CDR3: TGTGCCAGCAGCCAAGAATTAGCAGCAGATACGCAGTATTTT. It translates to CASSQELAADTQYF.

This sequence joins TRBV4-1 and TRBJ1-1, with TRBD1 as a possible D gene (5 bases). CDR1 and CDR2 (germline): MGHRA, YSYEKL. The CDR3 totals 15 residues. Trimming removed 1 base from V and 4 bases from J, with 13 bases in between. CDR3 in DNA: TGCGCCAGCAGCCAAGTCGGGCAGGGAACCACTGAAGCTTTCTTT. Translated: CASSQVGQGTTEAFF.

The chain combines TRBV28 with TRBJ1-5; D unclear. Germline V CDR1 and CDR2: MDHEN, SYDVKM. This CDR3 contains 16 residues. The V end lost 6 bases, the J end lost 0 bases, and 15 bases lay between the germline ends. The DNA of the CDR3 is TGTGCCAGCAGCCAGGCATACGGTGGTAGCAATCAGCCCCAGCATTTT. Translated, it gives CASSQAYGGSNQPQHF. The complete variable domain, with remaining parts taken from reference TRBV28 and TRBJ1-5, reads DVKVTQSSRYLVKRTGEKVFLECVQDMDHENMFWYRQDPGLGLRLIYFSYDVKMKEKGDIPEGYSVSREKKERFSLILESASTNQTSMYLCASSQAYGGSNQPQHFGDGTRLSIL.

J is TRBJ2-7 and V is TRBV7-2; 7 bases align to TRBD2. Germline CDR1 SGHTA, CDR2 FQGNSA. The CDR3 loop spans 13 amino acids. J lost 2 bases, V lost 4 bases, and 2 bases had no gene match. The CDR3 DNA reads as TGTGCCAGCAGCTACGCGGGAGCCTACGAGCAGTACTTC. Amino acid sequence: CASSYAGAYEQYF.

This chain joins TRBV5-6 and TRBJ2-7; 11 bases fit TRBD2. Germline CDR1 SGHDT, CDR2 YYEEEE. Unmatched junction bases numbered 3, after V lost 1 base and J lost 6 bases. The CDR3 extends over 14 amino acids. The CDR3 loop is CASSLWGLAAEQYF. The CDR3 region has the DNA TGTGCCAGCAGCTTGTGGGGACTAGCGGCCGAGCAGTACTTC.

The CDR3 here is CASSYAGGRRGGELFF. CDR3 coding DNA: TGTGCCAGCAGCTACGCGGGAGGCCGGCGGGGCGGGGAGCTGTTTTTT. The chain is built from TRBV11-1 and TRBJ2-2; 8 bases agree with TRBD2. Per the germline V gene, CDR1 is SGHAT and CDR2 is FQDESV (reference sequence). V trimming: 4 bases; J trimming: 7 bases; junction bases outside the gene matches: 11. The CDR3 sequence is 16 residues long.

This rearrangement joins TRBV7-9 to TRBJ2-1; TRBD2 matches at 9 bases. V was clipped by 4 bases and J by 8 bases; unmatched bases: 12. The CDR3 length is 16 residues. The germline CDR1 and CDR2 sequences are SEHNR and FQNEAQ (reference sequence). This CDR3 is CASSYTPGLAGDEQFF. CDR3 in DNA: TGTGCCAGCAGCTACACTCCGGGACTAGCAGGCGATGAGCAGTTCTTC.

This clone was recorded a few times. V usage is TRBV19 and J usage is TRBJ2-3; TRBD2 matches at 14 bases. The ends lost 4 bases at V and 4 bases at J; junction bases unmatched: 10. The CDR3 runs to 18 residues. Germline values: CDR1 LNHDA, CDR2 SQIVND (reference sequence). This CDR3 is CASSTGTSGSLQADTQYF. The CDR3 DNA reads TGTGCCAGTAGTACAGGGACTAGCGGGAGCCTACAGGCAGATACGCAGTATTTT.

This rearrangement joins TRBV18 to TRBJ1-1, with TRBD1 matching 9 bases. With 4 bases clipped from V and 1 base from J, the junction kept 7 bases outside the gene matches. Germline CDR1 and CDR2: KGHSH and LQKENI. CDR3 length: 16 amino acids. DNA of the CDR3: TGTGCCAGCTCACAGGACAGGGGAAAGGCGAACACTGAAGCTTTCTTT. Its protein product is CASSQDRGKANTEAFF.

This clone was picked up a small number of times. The CDR3 loop reads CASSYRGTAGNQPQHF. The CDR3 bases are TGTGCCAGCAGTTACAGGGGGACCGCGGGCAATCAGCCCCAGCATTTT. The V call is TRBV28, the J call TRBJ1-5; 8 bases match TRBD1. With 4 bases clipped from V and 2 bases from J, the junction kept 7 bases outside the gene matches. Germline-derived CDR1 and CDR2 are MDHEN and SYDVKM. There are 16 residues in the CDR3.

This chain connects TRBV3-1 (or the pseudogene TRBV3-2) to TRBJ2-3; no clear D. Germline CDR1 and CDR2: LGHDT and YNNKEL (reference sequence). The CDR3 has 14 amino acids. V was shortened by 0 bases and J by 4 bases, with 8 bases between the two germline ends. CDR3 amino acids: CASSQDSRADTQYF. The CDR3 nucleotides are TGTGCCAGCAGCCAAGATTCAAGAGCAGATACGCAGTATTTT.

The chain links TRBV15 to TRBJ1-1; D uncertain. The germline gives CDR1 LNHNV, CDR2 YYDKDF (reference sequence). This CDR3 has 18 residues. Trimming stripped 0 bases from V and 0 bases from J, with 17 bases between. The CDR3 sequence is CATSREGSSRPMNTEAFF. The CDR3 DNA sequence: TGTGCCACCAGCAGAGAGGGCTCATCAAGGCCCATGAACACTGAAGCTTTCTTT.

The chain employs TRBV5-1 and TRBJ2-6, with TRBD2 identical over 7 bases. This CDR3 spans 17 amino acids. The ends lost 0 bases at V and 2 bases at J; junction bases unmatched: 5. The germline gives CDR1 SGHRS, CDR2 YFSETQ. The CDR3: CASSLGEGPTGANVLTF. In DNA form, the CDR3 reads TGCGCCAGCAGCTTGGGGGAGGGACCCACTGGGGCCAACGTCCTGACTTTC.

The J gene is TRBJ1-2, the V gene TRBV6-1; D might be TRBD1 (6 bases). From germline, CDR1 is MNHNS and CDR2 SASEGT. V was pared by 2 bases and J by 4 bases, with 11 bases between. The CDR3 has 14 residues. The CDR3: CASSERQASYGYTF. The CDR3 nucleotides read TGTGCCAGCAGTGAAAGACAGGCTAGCTATGGCTACACCTTC.

The chain joins TRBV10-1 to TRBJ2-7; D is unresolved. Trimming removed 4 bases from V and 5 bases from J, with 15 bases in between. Germline assignment: CDR1 WNHNN and CDR2 SYGVQD (reference sequence). The CDR3 is 14 residues long. As DNA, the CDR3 is TGCGCCAGCAGTGCTCTCCTCCGCGTTGACGAGCAGTACTTC. Translating gives CASSALLRVDEQYF.

This chain links TRBV9 with TRBJ1-2, with 8 positions matching TRBD1. V lost 2 bases and J lost 6; bases outside the gene matches: 3. This CDR3 region has 13 residues. Germline loops: CDR1 SGDLS, CDR2 YYNGEE. CDR3 nucleotide sequence: TGTGCCAGCAGCGTCGACAGGGGAGATGGCTACACCTTC. Its translation is CASSVDRGDGYTF.

This clone was seen just once. The gene calls are TRBV11-2 and TRBJ2-7; weak D call: TRBD1 (7 bases). The germline gives CDR1 SGHAT, CDR2 FQNNGV. The CDR3 contains 12 residues. Trimming stripped 5 bases from V and 5 bases from J, with 10 bases between. The CDR3 spells CASSVRGDEQYF. In nucleotides, the CDR3 is TGTGCCAGCAGCGTCAGGGGGGACGAGCAGTACTTC.

The gene calls are TRBV28 and TRBJ1-4; D is unclear. Germline V gene data show CDR1 as MDHEN and CDR2 as SYDVKM. This CDR3 has 13 residues. The V and J ends lost 3 bases and 5 bases respectively, with 7 bases between them. The CDR3 DNA sequence: TGTGCCAGCAGTTTTGCCGGGAATGAAAAACTGTTTTTT. Translated: CASSFAGNEKLFF. Full variable domain (outside the CDR3, taken from reference TRBV28 and TRBJ1-4): DVKVTQSSRYLVKRTGEKVFLECVQDMDHENMFWYRQDPGLGLRLIYFSYDVKMKEKGDIPEGYSVSREKKERFSLILESASTNQTSMYLCASSFAGNEKLFFGSGTQLSVL.

The genes are TRBV19 and TRBJ1-1; D is possibly TRBD1 (5 bases). The CDR3 has 13 residues. V was trimmed by 7 bases and J by 0 bases, leaving 9 bases between them. CDR1 is LNHDA and CDR2 is SQIVND in the germline V gene (reference sequence). This chain's CDR3 is CASTLTVNTEAFF. The CDR3 bases are TGTGCCAGTACCCTGACAGTGAACACTGAAGCTTTCTTT. Full variable domain (missing parts from reference TRBV19 and TRBJ1-1): DGGITQSPKYLFRKEGQNVTLSCEQNLNHDAMYWYRQDPGQGLRLIYYSQIVNDFQKGDIAEGYSVSREKKESFPLTVTSAQKNPTAFYLCASTLTVNTEAFFGQGTRLTVV.

This chain links TRBV9 with TRBJ2-4, with a tentative D call TRBD1 (5 bases). The CDR3 runs to 14 residues. Trimming cost V 3 bases and J 9 bases, with 16 bases left between them. Per germline, CDR1 SGDLS and CDR2 YYNGEE. In nucleotides, the CDR3 is TGTGCCAGCAGCGCCGTCGGGCTAGACAGCATTCAGTACTTC. This translates into CASSAVGLDSIQYF.

The chain couples TRBV5-1 to TRBJ1-1, with a tentative D call TRBD1 (5 bases). The length of the CDR3 is 12 residues. Germline lookup yields CDR1 SGHRS and CDR2 YFSETQ. V lost 0 bases, J lost 7 bases, and 7 bases lay in between. The CDR3 bases are TGCGCCAGCAGCTTGGAGGGGCTTGAAGCTTTCTTT. Translated, it gives CASSLEGLEAFF.

This CDR3 is CASSNSGSGTDTQYF. DNA of the CDR3: TGTGCCAGCAGCAACAGCGGGAGCGGGACAGATACGCAGTATTTT. The genes are TRBV28 and TRBJ2-3; 8 nucleotides line up with TRBD2. Per the germline V gene, CDR1 is MDHEN and CDR2 is SYDVKM. The length of the CDR3 is 15 residues. With 6 bases clipped from V and 3 bases from J, the junction kept 8 bases outside the gene matches.

This clone was detected once. The chain uses TRBV29-1 and TRBJ2-3; 7 nucleotides match TRBD2. The CDR3 has 16 amino acids. Germline loops: CDR1 SQVTM, CDR2 ANQGSEA. After removal of 3 bases from V and 4 bases from J, the junction contained 13 bases not matched to a gene. CDR3 amino acids: CSVEGWGGSRADTQYF. The CDR3 coding sequence is TGCAGCGTTGAGGGGTGGGGCGGGAGTCGCGCAGATACGCAGTATTTT.

The chain uses TRBV5-6 and TRBJ2-5, with D uncertain. The CDR3 sequence is 13 residues long. Germline CDR1 and CDR2: SGHDT and YYEEEE. The V gene lost 1 base and the J gene lost 2 bases, with 6 bases spanning the gap. The CDR3 nucleotides read TGTGCCAGCAGCTTGCCCTCTCAAGAGACCCAGTACTTC. Its translation is CASSLPSQETQYF.

The V and J genes are TRBV7-8 and TRBJ2-7; 7 bases align to TRBD1. The germline gives CDR1 SGHVS, CDR2 FQNEAQ. Losses at the gene ends were 5 bases for V and 3 bases for J; bases not matched to a gene: 4. The CDR3 is made up of 13 amino acids. This CDR3 reads CASSRTGGYEQYF. The CDR3 bases are TGTGCCAGCAGCCGGACAGGCGGCTACGAGCAGTACTTC.

This clone has only a few counts. CDR3 DNA: TGTGCCAGCAGTACCCTCGGACAGGGAGGGTCTGAAGCTTTCTTT. This sequence encodes CASSTLGQGGSEAFF. The chain employs TRBV2 and TRBJ1-1, with TRBD1 identical over 8 bases. The CDR3 extends over 15 amino acids. V lost 5 bases, J lost 6 bases, and 11 bases stayed unmatched. Germline V gene lookup returns CDR1 SNHLY and CDR2 FYNNEI.

This chain links TRBV5-4 with TRBJ2-3; a possible D gene is TRBD2 (6 bases). CDR3 length equals 14 residues. Germline V gene lookup returns CDR1 SGHNT and CDR2 YYREEE (reference sequence). Between the trimmed V and J ends, which lost 7 bases and 0 bases, there was a span of 12 bases. Here the CDR3 DNA reads TGTGCCAGCTTCGCCGGGACTAGCACAGATACGCAGTATTTT. Amino acid sequence: CASFAGTSTDTQYF.